This T cell receptor (beta chain) came from a study of T cells in Graves' hyperthyroidism and ophthalmopathy. This sample holds PBMCs from approximately 9 ml fresh peripheral blood. The source material, RNA transcripts, was used to amplify TCR beta CDR3 regions. In the first-round RT-PCR of the TCR CDR3, the HTBI primer set was used. TCRdb analysed the multiplex PCR reads with MiXCR anew, one entry per CDR3 protein. The table lists about 280,000 distinct CDR3 sequences, about 25% of them singletons. This clonotype appeared many times. CDR1 and CDR2 from the germline V gene are LNHDA and SQIVND (reference sequence). The CDR3 has 16 amino acids. The V and J ends lost 5 bases and 3 bases, in that order; junction bases with no gene match: 12.

V usage is TRBV19 and J usage is TRBJ2-5; 7 bases are shared with TRBD2. Input material: blood. The source of this sequence is a man in his forties with Graves' hyperthyroidism that later progressed to Graves' ophthalmopathy. The chain's CDR3 is CASSPPPGLQKETQYF. The CDR3 bases are TGTGCCAGTAGTCCCCCACCGGGACTACAGAAAGAGACCCAGTACTTC.